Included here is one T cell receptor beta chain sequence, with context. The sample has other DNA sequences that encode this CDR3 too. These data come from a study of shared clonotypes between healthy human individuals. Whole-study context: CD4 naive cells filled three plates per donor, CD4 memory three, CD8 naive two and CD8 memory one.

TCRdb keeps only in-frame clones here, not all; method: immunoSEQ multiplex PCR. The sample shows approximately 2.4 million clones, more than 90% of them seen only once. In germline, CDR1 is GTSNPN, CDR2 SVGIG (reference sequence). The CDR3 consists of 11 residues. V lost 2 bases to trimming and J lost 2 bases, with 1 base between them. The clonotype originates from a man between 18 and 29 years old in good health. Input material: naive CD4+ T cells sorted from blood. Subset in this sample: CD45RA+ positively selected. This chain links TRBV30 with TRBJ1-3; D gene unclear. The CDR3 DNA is TGTGCCTGGAGTCCTGGAAACACCATATATTTT. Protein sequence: CAWSPGNTIYF.